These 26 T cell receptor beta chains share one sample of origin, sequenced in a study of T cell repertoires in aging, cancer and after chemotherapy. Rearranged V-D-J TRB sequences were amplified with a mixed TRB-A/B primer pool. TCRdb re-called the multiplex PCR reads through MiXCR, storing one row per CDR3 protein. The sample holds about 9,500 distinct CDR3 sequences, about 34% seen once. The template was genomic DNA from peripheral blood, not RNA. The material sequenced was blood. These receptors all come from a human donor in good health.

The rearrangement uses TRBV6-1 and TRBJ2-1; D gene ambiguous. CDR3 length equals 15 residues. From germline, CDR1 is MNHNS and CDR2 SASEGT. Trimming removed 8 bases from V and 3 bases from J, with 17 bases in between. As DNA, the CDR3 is TGTGCCAGCTCACCACCGCAACGGTACTACAATGAGCAGTTCTTC. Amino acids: CASSPPQRYYNEQFF.

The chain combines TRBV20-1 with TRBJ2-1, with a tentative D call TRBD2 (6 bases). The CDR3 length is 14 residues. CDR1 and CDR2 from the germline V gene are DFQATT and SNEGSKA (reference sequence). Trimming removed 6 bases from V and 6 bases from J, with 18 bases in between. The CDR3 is CSAHTLAEVNEQFF. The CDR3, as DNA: TGCAGTGCCCATACACTAGCTGAGGTCAATGAGCAGTTCTTC.

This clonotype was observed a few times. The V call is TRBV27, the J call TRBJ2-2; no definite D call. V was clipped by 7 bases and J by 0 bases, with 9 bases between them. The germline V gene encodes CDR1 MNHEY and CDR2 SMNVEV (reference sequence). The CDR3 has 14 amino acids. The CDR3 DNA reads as TGTGCCAGCACGGAGATTTCGAACACCGGGGAGCTGTTTTTT. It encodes CASTEISNTGELFF.

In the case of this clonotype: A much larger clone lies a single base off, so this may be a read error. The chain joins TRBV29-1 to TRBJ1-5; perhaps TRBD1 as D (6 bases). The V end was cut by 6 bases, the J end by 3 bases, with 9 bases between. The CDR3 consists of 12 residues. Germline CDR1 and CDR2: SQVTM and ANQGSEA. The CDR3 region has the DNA TGCAGCGTAGGACAGCACAATCAGCCCCAGCATTTT. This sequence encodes CSVGQHNQPQHF.

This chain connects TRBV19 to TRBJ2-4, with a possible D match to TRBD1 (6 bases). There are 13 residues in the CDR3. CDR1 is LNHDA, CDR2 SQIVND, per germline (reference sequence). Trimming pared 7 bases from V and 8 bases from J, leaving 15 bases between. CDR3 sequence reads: CASTQQGRHIQYF. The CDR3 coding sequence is TGTGCCAGTACCCAACAGGGAAGACACATTCAGTACTTC. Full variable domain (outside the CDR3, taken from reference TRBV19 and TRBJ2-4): DGGITQSPKYLFRKEGQNVTLSCEQNLNHDAMYWYRQDPGQGLRLIYYSQIVNDFQKGDIAEGYSVSREKKESFPLTVTSAQKNPTAFYLCASTQQGRHIQYFGAGTRLSVL.

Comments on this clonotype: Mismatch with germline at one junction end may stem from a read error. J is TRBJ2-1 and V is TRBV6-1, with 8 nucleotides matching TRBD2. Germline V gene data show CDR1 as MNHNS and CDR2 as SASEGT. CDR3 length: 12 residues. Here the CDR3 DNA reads TGTGCCAGCAGCCAAGACGGGACTAGTTTGAAATTC. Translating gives CASSQDGTSLKF.

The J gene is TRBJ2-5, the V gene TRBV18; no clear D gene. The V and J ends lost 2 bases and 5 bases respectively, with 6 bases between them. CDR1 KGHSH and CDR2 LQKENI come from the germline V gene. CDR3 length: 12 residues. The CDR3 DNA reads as TGTGCCAGCTCACCATTTTCGGAGACCCAGTACTTC. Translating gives CASSPFSETQYF.

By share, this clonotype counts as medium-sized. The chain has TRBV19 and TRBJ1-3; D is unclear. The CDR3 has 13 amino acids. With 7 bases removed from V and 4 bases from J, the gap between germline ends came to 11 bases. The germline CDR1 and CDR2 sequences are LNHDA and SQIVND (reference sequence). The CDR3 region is CASTLLLGNTIYF. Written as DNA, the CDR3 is TGTGCCAGTACCCTCCTCCTGGGAAACACCATATATTTT. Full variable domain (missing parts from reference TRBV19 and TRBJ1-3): DGGITQSPKYLFRKEGQNVTLSCEQNLNHDAMYWYRQDPGQGLRLIYYSQIVNDFQKGDIAEGYSVSREKKESFPLTVTSAQKNPTAFYLCASTLLLGNTIYFGEGSWLTVV.

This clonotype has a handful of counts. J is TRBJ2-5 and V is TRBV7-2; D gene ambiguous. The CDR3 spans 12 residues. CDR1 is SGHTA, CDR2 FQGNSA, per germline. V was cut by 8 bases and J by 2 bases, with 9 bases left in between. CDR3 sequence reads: CASGTLQETQYF. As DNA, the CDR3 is TGTGCCAGCGGAACCTTACAAGAGACCCAGTACTTC.

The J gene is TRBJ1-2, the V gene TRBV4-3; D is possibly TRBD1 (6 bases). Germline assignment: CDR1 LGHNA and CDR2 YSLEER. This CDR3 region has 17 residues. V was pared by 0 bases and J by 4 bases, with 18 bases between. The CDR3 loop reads CASSQESGQLTFYGYTF. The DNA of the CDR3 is TGCGCCAGCAGCCAAGAATCCGGACAGCTTACTTTCTATGGCTACACCTTC.

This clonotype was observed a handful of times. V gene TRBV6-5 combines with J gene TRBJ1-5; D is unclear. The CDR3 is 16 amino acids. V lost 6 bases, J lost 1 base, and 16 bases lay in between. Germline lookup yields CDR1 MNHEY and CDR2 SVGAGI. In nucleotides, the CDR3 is TGTGCCAGCAGCTCCCGGGAGGGCTCAAGCAATCAGCCCCAGCATTTT. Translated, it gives CASSSREGSSNQPQHF.

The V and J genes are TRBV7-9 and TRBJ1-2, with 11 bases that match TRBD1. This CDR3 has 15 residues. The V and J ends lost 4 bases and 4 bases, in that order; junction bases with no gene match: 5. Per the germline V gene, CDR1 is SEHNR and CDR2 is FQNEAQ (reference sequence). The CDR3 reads CASSYPGQGVYGYTF. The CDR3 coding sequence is TGTGCCAGCAGCTACCCGGGACAGGGGGTCTATGGCTACACCTTC.

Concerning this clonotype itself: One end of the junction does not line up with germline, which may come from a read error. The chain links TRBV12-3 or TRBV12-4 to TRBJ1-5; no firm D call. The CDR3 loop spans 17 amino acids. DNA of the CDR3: TGTGCCAACAGTTTTGGGCTCGCAGGACCCCTAATCCAACCCCAGCATTTT. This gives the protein CANSFGLAGPLIQPQHF.

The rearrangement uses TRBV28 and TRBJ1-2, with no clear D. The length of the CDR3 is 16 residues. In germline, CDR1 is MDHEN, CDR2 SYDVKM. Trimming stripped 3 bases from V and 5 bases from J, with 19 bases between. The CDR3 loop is CASSFHPPRAIYGYTF. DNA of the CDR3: TGTGCCAGCAGTTTCCACCCGCCTAGAGCGATTTATGGCTACACCTTC.

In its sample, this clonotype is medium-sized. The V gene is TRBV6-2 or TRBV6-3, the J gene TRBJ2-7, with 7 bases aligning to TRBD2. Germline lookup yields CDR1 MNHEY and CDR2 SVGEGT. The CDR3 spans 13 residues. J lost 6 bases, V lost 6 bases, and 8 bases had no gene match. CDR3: CASRETSWSEQYV. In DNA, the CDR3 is TGTGCCAGCAGAGAGACTAGCTGGAGCGAGCAGTACGTC.

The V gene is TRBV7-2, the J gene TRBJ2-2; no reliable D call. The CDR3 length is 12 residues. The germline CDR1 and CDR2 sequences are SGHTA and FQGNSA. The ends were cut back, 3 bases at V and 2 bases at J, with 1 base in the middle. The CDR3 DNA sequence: TGTGCCAGCAGCTTTAACACCGGGGAGCTGTTTTTT. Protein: CASSFNTGELFF.

The CDR3: CASRSGVSNSPLHF. CDR3 nucleotides: TGTGCCAGCCGCAGCGGGGTGTCCAATTCACCCCTCCACTTT. This chain links TRBV12-3 or TRBV12-4 with TRBJ1-6; D is undetermined. The ends were cut back, 8 bases at V and 7 bases at J, with 15 bases in the middle. The CDR3 is 14 residues long.

CDR3 in amino acids: CASSLGGFYGYTF. CDR3 in DNA: TGCGCCAGCAGCTTGGGAGGGTTCTATGGCTACACCTTC. The J gene is TRBJ1-2, the V gene TRBV5-1, with no clear D. There are 13 residues in the CDR3. CDR1 is SGHRS, CDR2 YFSETQ, per germline. V dropped 0 bases and J dropped 4 bases, with 7 bases sitting between them.

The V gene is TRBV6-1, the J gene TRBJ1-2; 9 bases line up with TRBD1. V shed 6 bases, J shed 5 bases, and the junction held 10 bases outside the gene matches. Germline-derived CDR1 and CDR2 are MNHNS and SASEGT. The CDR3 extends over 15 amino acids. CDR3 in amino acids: CASRQTRDREYGYTF. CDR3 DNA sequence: TGTGCCAGCAGACAAACCCGGGACAGGGAATATGGCTACACCTTC.

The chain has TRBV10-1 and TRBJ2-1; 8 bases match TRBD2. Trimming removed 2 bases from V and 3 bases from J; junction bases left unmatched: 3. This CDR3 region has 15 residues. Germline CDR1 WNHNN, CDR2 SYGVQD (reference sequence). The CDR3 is CASSEGLAGYNEQFF. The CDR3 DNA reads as TGCGCCAGCAGTGAGGGTCTAGCGGGCTACAATGAGCAGTTCTTC.

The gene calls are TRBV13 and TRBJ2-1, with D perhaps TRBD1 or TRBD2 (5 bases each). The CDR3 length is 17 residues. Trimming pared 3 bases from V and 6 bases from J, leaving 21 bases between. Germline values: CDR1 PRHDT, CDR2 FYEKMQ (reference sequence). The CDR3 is CASSFSTGEGFVNEQFF. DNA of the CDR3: TGTGCCAGCAGCTTTTCTACAGGAGAGGGATTTGTCAATGAGCAGTTCTTC. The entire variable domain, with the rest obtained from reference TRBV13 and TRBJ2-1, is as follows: AAGVIQSPRHLIKEKRETATLKCYPIPRHDTVYWYQQGPGQDPQFLISFYEKMQSDKGSIPDRFSAQQFSDYHSELNMSSLELGDSALYFCASSFSTGEGFVNEQFFGPGTRLTVL.

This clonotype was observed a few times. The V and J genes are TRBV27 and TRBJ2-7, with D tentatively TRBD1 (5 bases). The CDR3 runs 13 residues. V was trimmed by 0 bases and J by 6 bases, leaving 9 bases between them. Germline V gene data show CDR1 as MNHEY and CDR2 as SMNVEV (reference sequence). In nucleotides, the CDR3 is TGTGCCAGCAGTTTATCGACAGAGCTCGAGCAGTACTTC. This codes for CASSLSTELEQYF.

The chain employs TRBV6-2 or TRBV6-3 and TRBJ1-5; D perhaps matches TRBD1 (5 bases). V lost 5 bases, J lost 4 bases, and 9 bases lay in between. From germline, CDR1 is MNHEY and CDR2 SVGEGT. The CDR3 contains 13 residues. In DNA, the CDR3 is TGTGCCAGCAGTCAGGGAGGGAATCAGCCCCAGCATTTT. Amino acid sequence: CASSQGGNQPQHF.

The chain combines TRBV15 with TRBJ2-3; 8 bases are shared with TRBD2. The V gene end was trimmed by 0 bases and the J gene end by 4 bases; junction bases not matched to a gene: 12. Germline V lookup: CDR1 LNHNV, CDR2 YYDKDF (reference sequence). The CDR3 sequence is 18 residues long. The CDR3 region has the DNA TGTGCCACCAGCAGAGATAGGGGGACTAGTCTTGACCCAGATACGCAGTATTTT. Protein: CATSRDRGTSLDPDTQYF.

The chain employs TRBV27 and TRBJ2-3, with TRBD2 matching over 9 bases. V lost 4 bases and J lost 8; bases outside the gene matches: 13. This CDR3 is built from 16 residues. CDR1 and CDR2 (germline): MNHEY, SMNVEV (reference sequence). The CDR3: CASSSHPGLAGPTQYF. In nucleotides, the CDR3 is TGTGCCAGCAGTTCCCACCCCGGGCTAGCGGGGCCTACGCAGTATTTT.

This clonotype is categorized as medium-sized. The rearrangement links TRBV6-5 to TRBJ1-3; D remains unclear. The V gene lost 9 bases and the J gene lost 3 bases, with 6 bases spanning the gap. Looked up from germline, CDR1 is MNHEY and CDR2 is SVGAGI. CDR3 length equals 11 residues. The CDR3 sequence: CASRVGNTIYF. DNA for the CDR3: TGTGCCAGTCGAGTTGGAAACACCATATATTTT.